The entry below gives a single TCR beta chain sequence along with its context. The data are from a study of blood T cell repertoires in COVID-19. All recovered Cohort 3 donors got two negative PCRs, got clearance, or saw symptom resolution. Original handling: For nucleated cells, counts were estimated from reference gene primer amplification. TCRdb's copy holds only in-frame clones and misses some; the assay was immunoSEQ multiplex PCR. V and J calls and clone size are given by that table; D and trimming were obtained from the DNA. The sample holds about 310,000 clones, over 75% seen once. This clonotype was obtained from a woman in her thirties or forties who had recovered from COVID-19. What was sequenced was PBMCs or T cells enriched from blood (not recorded which).

In DNA, the CDR3 is TGTGCCAGTACTACTAGCGGGAGGGCCTCCTACAATGAGCAGTTCTTC. Residues: CASTTSGRASYNEQFF. The gene calls are TRBV19 and TRBJ2-1; 13 nucleotides align to TRBD2. Losses at the gene ends were 7 bases for V and 0 bases for J; bases not matched to a gene: 3. Germline-derived CDR1 and CDR2 are LNHDA and SQIVND (reference sequence). The CDR3 extends over 16 amino acids.